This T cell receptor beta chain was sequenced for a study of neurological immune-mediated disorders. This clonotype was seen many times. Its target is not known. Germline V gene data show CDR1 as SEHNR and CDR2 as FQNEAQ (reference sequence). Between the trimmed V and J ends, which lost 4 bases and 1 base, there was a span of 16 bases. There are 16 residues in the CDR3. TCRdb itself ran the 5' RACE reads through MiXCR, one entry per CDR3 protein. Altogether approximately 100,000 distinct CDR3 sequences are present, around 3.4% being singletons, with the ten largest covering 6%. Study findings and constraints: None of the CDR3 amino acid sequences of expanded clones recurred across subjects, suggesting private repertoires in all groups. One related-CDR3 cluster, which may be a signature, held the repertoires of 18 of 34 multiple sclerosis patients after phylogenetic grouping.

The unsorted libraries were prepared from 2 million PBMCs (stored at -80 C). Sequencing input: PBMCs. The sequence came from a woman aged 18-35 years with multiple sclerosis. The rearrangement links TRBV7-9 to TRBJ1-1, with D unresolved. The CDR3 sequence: CASSSRIGPRNTEAFF. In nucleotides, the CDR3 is TGTGCCAGCAGCTCTCGAATCGGTCCGAGGAACACTGAAGCTTTCTTT.